This record covers a single T cell receptor (beta chain). The sample is drawn from a study of blood T cell repertoires in COVID-19. Looking at the study overall: PBMCs, B-cell-depleted T cells, or T cells were the source of the cDNA or gDNA that made up the material.

Enrolment of Seattle patients took place during active infection, and they were followed longitudinally. V was pared by 3 bases and J by 2 bases, with 3 bases of the junction left unmatched. The CDR3 has 13 amino acids. Germline loops: CDR1 GTSNPN, CDR2 SVGIG (reference sequence). In the original processing: Quantification of nucleated cells was approximated via reference gene primer amplification. Assay used: immunoSEQ multiplex PCR; TCRdb lists only in-frame clones, some missing. V, J and clone size were drawn from that table, and D and trimming were deduced from the DNA. The sample holds about 92,000 clones; around nine tenths are singletons and the top ten take around 17%.

The sample taken for sequencing was peripheral blood. The clonotype was recovered from a woman in her fifties or sixties with COVID-19, enrolled during active disease. The chain links TRBV30 to TRBJ1-2; TRBD1 aligns across 7 bases. The CDR3 protein is CAWRGTANYGYTF. The CDR3 nucleotides are TGTGCCTGGAGGGGGACAGCCAACTATGGCTACACCTTC. The full variable domain, its missing parts supplied by reference TRBV30 and TRBJ1-2, is SQTIHQWPATLVQPVGSPLSLECTVEGTSNPNLYWYRQAAGRGLQLLFYSVGIGQISSEVPQNLSASRPQDRQFILSSKKLLLSDSGFYLCAWRGTANYGYTFGSGTRLTVV.